The source of this T cell receptor (beta chain) is a study of CD8+ T cells in alopecia areata. As for the study in general: Treated patients were given 5 to 10 mg oral tofacitinib twice daily.

cDNA reverse transcribed from extracted RNA served as the sequencing template. Profiled with immunoSEQ multiplex PCR; TCRdb holds only in-frame clones, not every one. In the table there are fewer than 150,000 clones, less than 45% of which are singletons. This clone appeared a few times. The CDR3 runs 11 residues. The ends lost 6 bases at V and 6 bases at J; junction bases unmatched: 4. Germline V gene sequence: CDR1 DFQATT, CDR2 SNEGSKA (reference sequence). The sequenced sample was CD4+ T cells sorted from blood. This chain joins TRBV20-1 and TRBJ1-1, with 7 positions matching TRBD1. The clonotype comes from a human donor with alopecia areata. The CDR3 here is CSAPTGSEAFF. For the CDR3, the DNA is TGCAGTGCACCGACAGGGTCTGAAGCTTTCTTT.